A single TCR beta chain is shown here with its context. In the authors' methods: Counts of nucleated cells, estimated from reference gene primer amplification, were obtained. The protocol was immunoSEQ multiplex PCR, while the TCRdb copy is restricted to in-frame clones and leaves out a portion. The V and J calls and clone size were taken over from that table, and D and trimming were inferred from the DNA. The sample includes roughly 330,000 clones, around nine tenths seen only once; the top ten take 3.5% to 4.5%. This record comes from a study of blood T cell repertoires in COVID-19. On the study more broadly: Specimens from acute and convalescent COVID-19 originated in the United States, Italy and Spain. Sample material is recorded as cDNA or gDNA derived from T cells, B-cell-depleted T cells, or PBMCs.

The CDR3 consists of 13 residues. Sample: peripheral blood. The clonotype originates from a woman in her fifties or sixties with active or convalescent COVID-19. The chain uses TRBV12-3 or TRBV12-4 and TRBJ2-1; TRBD2 matches at 12 bases. CDR3 nucleotide sequence: TGTGCGACACGACTAGCGGGAGAGGGTGAGCAGTTCTTC. It encodes CATRLAGEGEQFF.